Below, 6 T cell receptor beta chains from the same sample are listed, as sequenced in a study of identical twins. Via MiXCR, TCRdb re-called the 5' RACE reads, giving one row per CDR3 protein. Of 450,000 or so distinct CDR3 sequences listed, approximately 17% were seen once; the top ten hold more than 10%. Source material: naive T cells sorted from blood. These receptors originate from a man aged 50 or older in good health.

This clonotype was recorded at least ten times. CDR3 protein: CASSQEVPGGPNTGELFF. The CDR3 bases are TGCGCCAGCAGCCAAGAGGTTCCGGGGGGCCCGAACACCGGGGAGCTGTTTTTT. The chain recombines TRBV4-3 with TRBJ2-2; TRBD2 is a possible D gene (7 bases). V was shortened by 0 bases and J by 0 bases, with 14 bases between the two germline ends. Germline values: CDR1 LGHNA, CDR2 YSLEER. This CDR3 is 18 amino acids long.

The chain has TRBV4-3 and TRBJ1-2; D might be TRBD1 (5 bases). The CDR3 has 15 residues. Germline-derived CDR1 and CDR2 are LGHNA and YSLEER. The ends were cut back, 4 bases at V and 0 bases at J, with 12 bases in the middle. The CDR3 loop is CASSPQEGANYGYTF. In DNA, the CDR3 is TGCGCCAGCAGCCCACAGGAAGGAGCTAACTATGGCTACACCTTC.

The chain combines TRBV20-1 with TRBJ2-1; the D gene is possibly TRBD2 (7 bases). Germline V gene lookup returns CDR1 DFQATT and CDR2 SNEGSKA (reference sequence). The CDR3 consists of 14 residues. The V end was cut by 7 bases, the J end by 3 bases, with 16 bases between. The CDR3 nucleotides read TGCAGTGGCACCGCGGGGGCGGTCTACAATGAGCAGTTCTTC. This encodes CSGTAGAVYNEQFF.

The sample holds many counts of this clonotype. The CDR3 is CASSAHTGRGSYEQYF. The DNA for the CDR3 is TGTGCCAGCAGCGCACATACGGGACGGGGGAGCTACGAGCAGTACTTC. This chain joins TRBV9 and TRBJ2-7; D perhaps matches TRBD2 (6 bases). The V end was cut by 3 bases, the J end by 3 bases, with 19 bases between. The CDR3 is 16 residues long. CDR1 SGDLS and CDR2 YYNGEE come from the germline V gene.

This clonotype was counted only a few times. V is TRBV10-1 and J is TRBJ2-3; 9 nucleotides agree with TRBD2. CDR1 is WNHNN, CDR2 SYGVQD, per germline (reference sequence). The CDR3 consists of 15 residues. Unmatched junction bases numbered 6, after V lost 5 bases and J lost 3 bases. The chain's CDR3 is CASSISSGGTDTQYF. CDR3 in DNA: TGCGCCAGCAGTATTAGTAGCGGGGGAACAGATACGCAGTATTTT.

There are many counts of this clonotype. The CDR3 is CAIKPGQGASSGANVLTF. The CDR3 bases are TGTGCCATCAAGCCGGGACAGGGGGCATCCTCTGGGGCCAACGTCCTGACTTTC. The chain links TRBV10-3 to TRBJ2-6; 12 bases map to TRBD1. This CDR3 comprises 18 residues. Trimming cost V 7 bases and J 0 bases; bases outside gene matches: 7. Germline CDR1 reads ENHRY; CDR2 reads SYGVKD.